Listed below are T cell receptor beta chains from one sample, sequenced in a study of Graves' ophthalmopathy and Graves' hyperthyroidism. Each CDR3 protein gets one entry after TCRdb re-called the multiplex PCR reads with MiXCR. The data contain some 390,000 distinct CDR3 sequences, roughly 18% of them singletons. The sample consisted of peripheral blood. Source of these receptors: a woman under 30 with Graves' ophthalmopathy. Each CDR3 is given with its conserved first and last residue. The D gene is left open where the match is weak. Rows give clone size only sometimes, using once, few, many, or a class for an expanded clone.

>TRBJ2-5|TRBD1|TRBV20-1|many
CSARNRRGGGTQYF
TGCAGTGCTAGAAATCGGAGAGGGGGCGGGACCCAGTACTTC
>TRBJ2-3|TRBD1|TRBV28|many
CASSLPRDSPRATDTQYF
TGTGCCAGCAGTTTACCCCGGGACAGCCCAAGAGCGACAGATACGCAGTATTTT
>TRBJ1-6|TRBD1|TRBV3-1|many
CASSPGQGGTGSPLHF
TGTGCCAGCAGCCCAGGACAGGGAGGTACAGGATCACCCCTCCACTTT
>TRBJ2-5|.|TRBV7-8|.
CASSSTDGEETQYF
TGTGCCAGCAGCTCCACAGACGGGGAAGAGACCCAGTACTTC
>TRBJ1-6|.|TRBV27|few
CASSLSVPGQTNSPLHF
TGTGCCAGCAGTTTGAGTGTCCCCGGACAGACCAATTCACCCCTCCACTTT
>TRBJ2-2|.|TRBV7-2|many
CASSLAGGSGELFF
TGTGCCAGCAGCTTAGCCGGCGGAAGCGGGGAGCTGTTTTTT
>TRBJ1-1|.|TRBV15|many
CATSRDRVLNTEAFF
TGTGCCACCAGCAGAGACAGGGTATTGAACACTGAAGCTTTCTTT
>TRBJ2-7|TRBD2|TRBV5-4|many
CASSTPGGGRYEQYF
TGTGCCAGCAGCACTCCGGGCGGCGGGAGATACGAGCAGTACTTC
>TRBJ2-7|.|TRBV28|.
CASSTFWTDSSYEQYF
TGTGCCAGCTCAACATTTTGGACCGACAGCTCCTACGAGCAGTACTTC
>TRBJ1-2|TRBD1|TRBV28|.
CASSLGGQHYGYTF
TGTGCCAGCAGTTTGGGGGGACAGCACTATGGCTACACCTTC
>TRBJ2-5|TRBD1|TRBV11-2|few
CASSAPGQGHVETQYF
TGTGCCAGCAGCGCGCCGGGACAGGGTCATGTGGAGACCCAGTACTTC